The TCR beta chain described here comes from a study of neurological immune-mediated disorders. This clonotype came up many times. Antigen specificity is unknown. TCRdb processed the 5' RACE reads anew with MiXCR; each CDR3 protein has one entry. The table lists more than 55,000 distinct CDR3 sequences, more than 20% of them singletons. The ends were cut back, 0 bases at V and 1 base at J, with 10 bases in the middle. CDR3 length: 15 amino acids. Per the germline V gene, CDR1 is LGHDT and CDR2 is YNNKEL (reference sequence). Overall study results and limits: No CDR3 amino acid sequences were shared by expanded clones across subjects, suggesting private repertoires in all groups. The most TCR clonal expansion was seen in HTLV-1-associated myelopathy, and the least was seen in multiple sclerosis, which fell below healthy controls.

Noted time point: technical triplicate 2. Unsorted libraries were generated from 2 million PBMCs held at -80 degrees C. Sequenced material: PBMCs. The receptor was derived from a man aged 55 to 70 with HTLV-1-associated myelopathy (HAM/TSP). The J gene is TRBJ2-7, the V gene TRBV3-1; tentatively, D is TRBD1 (5 bases). The CDR3 protein is CASSQDTTVSYEQYF. Here the CDR3 DNA reads TGTGCCAGCAGCCAAGATACGACAGTGTCCTACGAGCAGTACTTC.